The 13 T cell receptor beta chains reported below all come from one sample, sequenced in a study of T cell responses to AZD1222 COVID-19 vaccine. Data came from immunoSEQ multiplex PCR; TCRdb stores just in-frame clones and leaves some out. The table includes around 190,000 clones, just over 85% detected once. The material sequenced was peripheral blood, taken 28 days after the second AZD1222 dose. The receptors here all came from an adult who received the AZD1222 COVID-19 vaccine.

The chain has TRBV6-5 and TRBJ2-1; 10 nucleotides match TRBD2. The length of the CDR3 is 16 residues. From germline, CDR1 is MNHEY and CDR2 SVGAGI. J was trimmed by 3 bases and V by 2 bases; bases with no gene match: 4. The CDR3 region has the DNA TGTGCCAGCAGTTACGTTTCTAGCGGGGGCTACAATGAGCAGTTCTTC. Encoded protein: CASSYVSSGGYNEQFF.

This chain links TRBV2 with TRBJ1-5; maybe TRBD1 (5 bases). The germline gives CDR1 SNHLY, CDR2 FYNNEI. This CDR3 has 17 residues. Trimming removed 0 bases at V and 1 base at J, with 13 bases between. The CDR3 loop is CASSEALRGASNQPQHF. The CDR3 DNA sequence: TGTGCCAGCAGTGAAGCGCTGCGGGGCGCCAGCAATCAGCCCCAGCATTTT.

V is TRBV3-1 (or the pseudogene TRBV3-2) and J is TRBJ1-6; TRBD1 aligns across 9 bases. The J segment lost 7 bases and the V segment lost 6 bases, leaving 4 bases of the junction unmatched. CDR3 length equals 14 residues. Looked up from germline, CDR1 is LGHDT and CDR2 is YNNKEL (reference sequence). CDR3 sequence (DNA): TGTGCCAGCAGGCCCGGGACAGGGAATTCACCCCTCCACTTT. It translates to CASRPGTGNSPLHF.

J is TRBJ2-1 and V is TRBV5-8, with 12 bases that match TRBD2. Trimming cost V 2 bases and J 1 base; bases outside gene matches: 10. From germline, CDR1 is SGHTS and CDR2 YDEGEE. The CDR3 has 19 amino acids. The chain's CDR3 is CASSFSTGLAGQSYNEQFF. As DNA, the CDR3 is TGTGCCAGCAGCTTTTCAACAGGACTAGCGGGGCAATCCTACAATGAGCAGTTCTTC.

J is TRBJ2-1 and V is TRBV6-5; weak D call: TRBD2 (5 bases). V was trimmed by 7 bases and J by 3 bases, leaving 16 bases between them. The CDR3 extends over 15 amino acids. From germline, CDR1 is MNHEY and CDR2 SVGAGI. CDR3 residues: CASTPTLGSYNEQFF. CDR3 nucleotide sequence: TGTGCCAGCACTCCCACGTTGGGGAGCTACAATGAGCAGTTCTTC.

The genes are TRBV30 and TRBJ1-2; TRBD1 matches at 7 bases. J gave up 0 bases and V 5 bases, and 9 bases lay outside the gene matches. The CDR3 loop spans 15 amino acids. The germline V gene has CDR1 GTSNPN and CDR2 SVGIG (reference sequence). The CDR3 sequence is CAWGQAGLANYGYTF. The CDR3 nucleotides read TGTGCCTGGGGACAGGCGGGCCTAGCTAACTATGGCTACACCTTC.

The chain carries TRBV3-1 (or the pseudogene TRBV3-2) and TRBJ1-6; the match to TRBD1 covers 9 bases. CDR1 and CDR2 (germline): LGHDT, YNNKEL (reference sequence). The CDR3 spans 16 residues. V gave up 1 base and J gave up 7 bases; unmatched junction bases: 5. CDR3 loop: CASSQAGQGNNSPLHF. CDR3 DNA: TGTGCCAGCAGCCAAGCTGGACAGGGGAACAATTCACCCCTCCACTTT.

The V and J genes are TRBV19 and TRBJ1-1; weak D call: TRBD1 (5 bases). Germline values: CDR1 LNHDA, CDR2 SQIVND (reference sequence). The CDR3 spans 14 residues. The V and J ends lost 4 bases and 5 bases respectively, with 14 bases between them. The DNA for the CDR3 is TGTGCCAGTAGTACCCTAGGAGGGGATACTGAAGCTTTCTTT. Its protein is CASSTLGGDTEAFF.

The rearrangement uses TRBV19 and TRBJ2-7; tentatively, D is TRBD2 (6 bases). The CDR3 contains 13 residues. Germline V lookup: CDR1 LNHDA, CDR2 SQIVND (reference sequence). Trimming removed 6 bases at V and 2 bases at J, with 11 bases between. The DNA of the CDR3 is TGTGCCAGTAGCCAACGGGGGACCTACGAGCAGTACTTC. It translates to CASSQRGTYEQYF.

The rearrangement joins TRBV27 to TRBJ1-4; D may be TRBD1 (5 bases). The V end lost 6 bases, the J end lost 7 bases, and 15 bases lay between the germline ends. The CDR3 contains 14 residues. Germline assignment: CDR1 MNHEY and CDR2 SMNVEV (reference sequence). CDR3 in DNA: TGTGCCAGCAGCAAGAGAGGGGCGGGTGAAAAACTGTTTTTT. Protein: CASSKRGAGEKLFF.

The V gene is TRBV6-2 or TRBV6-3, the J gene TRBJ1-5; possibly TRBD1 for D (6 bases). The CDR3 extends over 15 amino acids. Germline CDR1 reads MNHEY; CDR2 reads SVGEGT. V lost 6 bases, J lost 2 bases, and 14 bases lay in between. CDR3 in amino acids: CASSERGVGNQPQHF. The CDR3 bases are TGTGCCAGCAGCGAGAGGGGGGTCGGCAATCAGCCCCAGCATTTT.

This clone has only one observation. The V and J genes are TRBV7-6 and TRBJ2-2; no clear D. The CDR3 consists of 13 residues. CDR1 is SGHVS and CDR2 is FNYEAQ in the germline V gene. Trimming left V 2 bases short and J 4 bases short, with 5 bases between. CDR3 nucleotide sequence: TGTGCCAGCAGCTTACTCAGCACCGGGGAGCTGTTTTTT. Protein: CASSLLSTGELFF.

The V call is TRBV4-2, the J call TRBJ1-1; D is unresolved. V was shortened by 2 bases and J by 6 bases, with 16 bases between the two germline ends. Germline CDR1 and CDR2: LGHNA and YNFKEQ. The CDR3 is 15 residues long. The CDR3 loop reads CASSQSPDVVAEAFF. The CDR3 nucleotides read TGTGCCAGCAGCCAATCCCCCGACGTGGTTGCTGAAGCTTTCTTT.